This passage covers 3 T cell receptor beta chains from one sample sequenced in a study of cytomegalovirus exposure and HLA in healthy donors. The PCR made use of 60 Vbeta and 13 Jbeta primers. Sequenced by immunoSEQ multiplex PCR; TCRdb stores in-frame clones only, minus some. The table includes 100,000 to 150,000 clones, about four fifths detected once. What was sequenced was PBMCs. These receptor sequences come from a woman aged 40 to 55 in good health and CMV-seropositive.

The CDR3 reads CASSLEAENEKLFF. The CDR3 DNA sequence: TGTGCCAGCAGCTTAGAGGCAGAAAATGAAAAACTGTTTTTT. The chain has TRBV11-2 and TRBJ1-4; the D is unclear. CDR3 length: 14 amino acids. Between the trimmed V and J ends, which lost 0 bases and 5 bases, there was a span of 7 bases. CDR1 and CDR2 (germline): SGHAT, FQNNGV.

This chain links TRBV2 with TRBJ1-1, with TRBD1 matching 10 bases. CDR1 SNHLY and CDR2 FYNNEI come from the germline V gene. The trim removed 0 bases at V and 4 bases at J, leaving 11 bases unmatched. The CDR3 runs 18 residues. In nucleotides, the CDR3 is TGTGCCAGCAGTGAAGCGCTTCGACAGGGGGCTGGGGGCACTGAAGCTTTCTTT. Translating it yields CASSEALRQGAGGTEAFF.

The J gene is TRBJ1-4, the V gene TRBV5-6, with D maybe TRBD1 (6 bases). The V and J ends lost 4 bases and 5 bases respectively, with 15 bases between them. Germline lookup yields CDR1 SGHDT and CDR2 YYEEEE. CDR3 length: 15 amino acids. This CDR3 reads CASSGLTGENEKLFF. Here the CDR3 DNA reads TGTGCCAGCAGCGGGTTGACAGGAGAAAATGAAAAACTGTTTTTT.